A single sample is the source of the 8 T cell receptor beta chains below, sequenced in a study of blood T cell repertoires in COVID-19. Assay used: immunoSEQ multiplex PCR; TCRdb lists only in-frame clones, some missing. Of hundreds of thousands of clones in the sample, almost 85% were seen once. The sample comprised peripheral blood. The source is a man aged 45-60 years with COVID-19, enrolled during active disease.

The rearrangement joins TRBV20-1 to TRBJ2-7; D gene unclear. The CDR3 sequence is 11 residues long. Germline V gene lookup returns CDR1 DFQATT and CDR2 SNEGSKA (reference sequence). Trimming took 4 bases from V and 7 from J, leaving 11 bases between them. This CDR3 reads CSATRLAEQYF. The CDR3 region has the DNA TGCAGTGCTACCCGCCTCGCGGAGCAGTACTTC.

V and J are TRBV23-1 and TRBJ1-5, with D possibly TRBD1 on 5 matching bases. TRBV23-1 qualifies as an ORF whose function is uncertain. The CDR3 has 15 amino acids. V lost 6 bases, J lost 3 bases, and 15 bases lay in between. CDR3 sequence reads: CASSQVRVDNQPQHF. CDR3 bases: TGCGCCAGCAGCCAGGTCAGGGTCGACAATCAGCCCCAGCATTTT.

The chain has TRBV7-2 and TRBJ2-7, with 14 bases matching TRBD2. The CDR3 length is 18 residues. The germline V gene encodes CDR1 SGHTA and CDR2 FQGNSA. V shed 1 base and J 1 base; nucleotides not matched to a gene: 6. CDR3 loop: CASSLGHGTSGGSYEQYF. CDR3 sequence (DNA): TGTGCCAGCAGCTTAGGACATGGGACTAGCGGGGGATCCTACGAGCAGTACTTC.

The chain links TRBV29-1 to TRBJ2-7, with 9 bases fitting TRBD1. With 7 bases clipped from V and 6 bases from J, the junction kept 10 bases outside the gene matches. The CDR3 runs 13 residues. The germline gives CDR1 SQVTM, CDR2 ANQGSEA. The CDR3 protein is CSARQGGPGEQYF. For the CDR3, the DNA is TGCAGCGCCAGACAGGGGGGGCCGGGCGAGCAGTACTTC.

CDR3 protein: CASSLQGTSRETQYF. CDR3 nucleotide sequence: TGTGCCAGCAGCTTACAAGGGACTAGCAGGGAGACCCAGTACTTC. The gene calls are TRBV7-3 and TRBJ2-5; 9 nucleotides agree with TRBD2. The CDR3 loop spans 15 amino acids. CDR1 is SGHTA and CDR2 is FQGTGA in the germline V gene. J gave up 5 bases and V 2 bases, and 6 bases lay outside the gene matches.

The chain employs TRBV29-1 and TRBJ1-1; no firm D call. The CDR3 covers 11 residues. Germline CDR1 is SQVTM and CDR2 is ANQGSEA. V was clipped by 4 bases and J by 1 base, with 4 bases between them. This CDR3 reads CSVARNTEAFF. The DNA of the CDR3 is TGCAGCGTTGCCAGGAACACTGAAGCTTTCTTT.

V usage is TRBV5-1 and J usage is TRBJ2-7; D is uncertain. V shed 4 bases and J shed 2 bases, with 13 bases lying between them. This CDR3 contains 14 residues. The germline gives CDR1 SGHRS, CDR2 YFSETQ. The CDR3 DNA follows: TGCGCCAGCAGCCCTGCTATTGCGGCCTACGAGCAGTACTTC. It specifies CASSPAIAAYEQYF.

Here the CDR3 reads CATSSGGDLYEQYF. The CDR3 DNA is TGTGCCACCAGCAGCGGGGGTGATCTCTACGAGCAGTACTTC. The genes are TRBV15 and TRBJ2-7; tentative D call: TRBD2 (6 bases). Looked up from germline, CDR1 is LNHNV and CDR2 is YYDKDF (reference sequence). V lost 3 bases, J lost 3 bases, and 12 bases lay in between. The CDR3 covers 14 residues.